The clone carrying this TCR beta chain was recorded many times. Its antigen is not known. The iRepertoire nested amplicon-rescue multiplex PCR amplified TCR alpha and beta CDR3s from RNA. Tissue mRNA or PBMC total RNA, roughly 85-450 ng, went into one-step reverse transcription and amplification. TCRdb independently ran MiXCR on the multiplex PCR reads; one entry per CDR3 protein. The data contain 150,000 to 200,000 distinct CDR3 sequences, around 30% of them seen just once; the ten biggest clones take up 20% to 25%. These data belong to a study of glioma-infiltrating T cells. Findings and limits, study-wide: Tissue-blood divergence was below expectation in non-neoplastic patients, above in gliomas. CDR3 overlap between tissue and blood was very small.

This CDR3 is built from 14 residues. V lost 6 bases to trimming and J lost 3 bases, with 14 bases between them. Germline V gene data show CDR1 as ENHRY and CDR2 as SYGVKD. The specimen sequenced was glioma tissue, nonneoplastic brain tissue, or PBMCs (not recorded which). This sequence originates from a human donor with low-grade glioma or glioblastoma, undergoing nonglioma brain surgery, or in good health (not recorded which). The J gene is TRBJ1-1, the V gene TRBV10-3; perhaps TRBD1 as D (6 bases). CDR3 amino acids: CAIREQGSHTEAFF. The CDR3 bases are TGTGCCATCAGGGAACAGGGTAGTCACACTGAAGCTTTCTTT.